The clone carrying this T cell receptor beta chain has only a few counts. The antigen remains unidentified. The method was immunoSEQ multiplex PCR; TCRdb's version includes in-frame clones alone and lacks a portion of them. Here the sample spans tens of thousands of clones, roughly 80% being singletons. Viral peptide pools were used in the ViraFEST assay to expand antigen-specific CD4+ T cells, and sequencing came afterward. Culture lasted about ten days before CD4+ T cell isolation. All participants had two doses of either the BNT162b2 or mRNA-1273 vaccine. Nobody among the vaccine recipients had prior SARS-CoV-2 infection (nucleocapsid antibodies were negative). Both day 3 and day 7 saw half the medium replaced with IL-2 medium. This sample is part of a study of vaccination effects on CD4 cells after COVID-19. Looking at the study overall: Relative to the second dose, post-vaccine samples were obtained a median of 72 days later.

Study observations and caveats: Marked clonal contraction was seen late after vaccination (in both infection- and vaccine-induced clones).

The germline V gene encodes CDR1 SGHDT and CDR2 YYEEEE. The CDR3 is made up of 19 amino acids. The V and J ends lost 4 bases and 0 bases respectively, with 24 bases between them. The sequencing here drew on CD4+ T cells from PBMCs cultured with SARS-CoV-2 spike peptides, taken after COVID-19 vaccination. The J gene is TRBJ2-3, the V gene TRBV5-6; D is perhaps TRBD1 (6 bases). This clonotype was obtained from a human donor who received a COVID-19 vaccine. Some clones in this sample may be carry-over from other donors' samples. Written as DNA, the CDR3 is TGTGCCAGCAGCCTAGGGGGAACGGGGCCAAAAACTAGCACAGATACGCAGTATTTT. Translating gives CASSLGGTGPKTSTDTQYF.